This is a list of T cell receptor beta chains from one sample in a study of blood T cell repertoires in COVID-19. Here immunoSEQ multiplex PCR was the method, and the copy in TCRdb shows in-frame clones only, minus some. Of about 280,000 clones detected, almost 90% appear once; the ten largest clones hold 1.5% to 2%. Sequencing input: PBMCs or T cells enriched from blood (not recorded which). The receptors derive from a woman aged 18-29 years with acute COVID-19. The CDR3 runs from the conserved cysteine through the conserved F or W. A D gene is named only where the DNA matches it firmly. Clone size is stated in some rows and not others, as once, few, many or a class when expanded.

cdr3_nt	cdr3_aa	d_call	clone_size	v_call	j_call
TGTGCCAGCTCACCCTCAACAGGTTACGGCTATGGCTACACCTTC	CASSPSTGYGYGYTF	NA	NA	TRBV18	TRBJ1-2
TGTGCCAGCAGCCAATACTTCGAGCGGGTCAGTCACAACAATGAGCAGTTCTTC	CASSQYFERVSHNNEQFF	NA	NA	TRBV3-1/TRBV3-2	TRBJ2-1
TGTGCCAGCAGCCAAGATGTGAGGGTAGGAACTTTCACCTACGAGCAGTACTTC	CASSQDVRVGTFTYEQYF	NA	NA	TRBV4-2	TRBJ2-7
TGTGCCAGCAGTTACCGTGAAGGGGCTGGAAACACCATATATTTT	CASSYREGAGNTIYF	NA	NA	TRBV6-5	TRBJ1-3
TGCGCCAGCAGCCAAGCTGGCGGGAACAACTACGAGCAGTACTTC	CASSQAGGNNYEQYF	NA	NA	TRBV4-1	TRBJ2-7
TGTGCCAGCAGTGGCCGGGGACTGGGTAACTATGGCTACACCTTC	CASSGRGLGNYGYTF	NA	once	TRBV25-1	TRBJ1-2
TGTGCCAGCAGCTTAGGGACAGGGATGGCCGGGGAGCTGTTTTTT	CASSLGTGMAGELFF	TRBD1	NA	TRBV11-3	TRBJ2-2
TGTGCCAGTAGTATTACAGCGGGAGGCTCCTACGAGCAGTACTTC	CASSITAGGSYEQYF	TRBD2	NA	TRBV19	TRBJ2-7
TGTGCCAGCAGCAAAGTTTGCGAGAACACTGAAGCTTTCTTT	CASSKVCENTEAFF	NA	NA	TRBV21-1	TRBJ1-1
TGTGCCAGTAGTATATCCAGAATGACTAACTATGGCTACACCTTC	CASSISRMTNYGYTF	NA	NA	TRBV19	TRBJ1-2
TGTGCCACCAGCAGTGGGACAGGGGGTCTTACTGAAGCTTTCTTT	CATSSGTGGLTEAFF	TRBD1	NA	TRBV15	TRBJ1-1
TGTGCCAGCGGAGGGGGGGCCGGTCAGCCCCAGCATTTT	CASGGGAGQPQHF	NA	NA	TRBV27	TRBJ1-5
TGTGCCAGCTCACCGGCGACAGGGGACTATGGCTACACCTTC	CASSPATGDYGYTF	TRBD1	NA	TRBV18	TRBJ1-2
TGTGCCACCACTCCAGGACATGCCACCGGGGAGCTGTTTTTT	CATTPGHATGELFF	NA	NA	TRBV24-1	TRBJ2-2
TGTGCCAGCAGCCAGGGAGGGGGTGGTGAAGCTTTCTTT	CASSQGGGGEAFF	NA	NA	TRBV4-2	TRBJ1-1
TGTGCCTGGAGTGTACGGGGTCAAATAGGCTCAGGCGACTATGGCTACACCTTC	CAWSVRGQIGSGDYGYTF	NA	NA	TRBV30	TRBJ1-2
TGTGCCAGTAGTTCCCAGGGGAAAAGCTGGGATGAGCAGTTCTTC	CASSSQGKSWDEQFF	NA	NA	TRBV19	TRBJ2-1
TGTGCCAGCAGTTTCGGCAGGGTAATCGGTGGCTACACCTTC	CASSFGRVIGGYTF	NA	once	TRBV28	TRBJ1-2
TGTGCCAGCAGCCCCCCGACAGGGGGCTTTCGAAACACTGAAGCTTTCTTT	CASSPPTGGFRNTEAFF	TRBD1	NA	TRBV3-1/TRBV3-2	TRBJ1-1
TGTGCCATCAGTGACCAGAATGGCGGGGAGCTGTTTTTT	CAISDQNGGELFF	NA	NA	TRBV10-3	TRBJ2-2
TGTGCCAGCTCACGTGACGGGAGCAGGGAGACCCAGTACTTC	CASSRDGSRETQYF	NA	NA	TRBV18	TRBJ2-5
TGTGCCAGCTCACTAGGGAGAGAGACCCAGTACTTC	CASSLGRETQYF	NA	NA	TRBV18	TRBJ2-5
TGTGCCAGCAGCTTATACAATTCTCGCGGGAAAGGAATGTCCAATGAGCAGTTCTTC	CASSLYNSRGKGMSNEQFF	NA	few	TRBV7-9	TRBJ2-1
TGTGCCAGCAGCTTAGCCCTAGCAAACACCGGGGAGCTGTTTTTT	CASSLALANTGELFF	NA	NA	TRBV7-9	TRBJ2-2
TGTGCCAGCAGCTCCATCCCAGGGGACGGCAATGAGCAGTTCTTC	CASSSIPGDGNEQFF	NA	NA	TRBV7-3	TRBJ2-1
TGTGCCAGCAGTTTGACTAACACTGAAGCTTTCTTT	CASSLTNTEAFF	NA	NA	TRBV25-1	TRBJ1-1
TGCGCCAGCAGCCAAGATAAAAGGAGCGGGGGAGATACGCAGTATTTT	CASSQDKRSGGDTQYF	TRBD2	NA	TRBV4-3	TRBJ2-3
TGCGCCAGCAGCCCGGGACCTGGTCAGGGGGCGCGAGTCGTTTCACCCCTCCACTTT	CASSPGPGQGARVVSPLHF	TRBD1	NA	TRBV5-1	TRBJ1-6
TGTGCCATCAGTGTGGGTGGGGGGAGTGGTGAGCAGTTCTTC	CAISVGGGSGEQFF	NA	NA	TRBV10-3	TRBJ2-1
TGTGCCAGTAGTATAGCCGGTTCTAGCAATCAGCCCCAGCATTTT	CASSIAGSSNQPQHF	NA	NA	TRBV19	TRBJ1-5
TGTGCCAGCAGTTTGGGCGAAAGCTACGAGCAGTACTTC	CASSLGESYEQYF	NA	NA	TRBV12-3/TRBV12-4	TRBJ2-7
TGTGCCAGTAGTCTACCGACTAGCGGGAGTGGGGATACGCAGTATTTT	CASSLPTSGSGDTQYF	TRBD2	NA	TRBV19	TRBJ2-3
TGCGCCAGCAGCTTAGGCGAGGCTTTTGGACAGCCCCAGCATTTT	CASSLGEAFGQPQHF	NA	NA	TRBV5-1	TRBJ1-5
TGTGCCAGCAGTGACACGGACAGGGCGACTGAAGCTTTCTTT	CASSDTDRATEAFF	TRBD1	NA	TRBV6-4	TRBJ1-1
TGTGCCAGCTCCCCTAGCGGGAGCCACAATGAGCAGTTCTTC	CASSPSGSHNEQFF	TRBD2	NA	TRBV6-5	TRBJ2-1
TGTGCCAGCTCACCACCGGGACTAGGATACAATGAGCAGTTCTTC	CASSPPGLGYNEQFF	TRBD2	NA	TRBV18	TRBJ2-1
TGTGCCAGCAGCCCAACAGGGGTCAGTGGGGCCAACGTCCTGACTTTC	CASSPTGVSGANVLTF	TRBD1	NA	TRBV7-8	TRBJ2-6
TGTGCCAGCAGCTTAGGGCTAGCGGGAGCCGGGGAGCTGTTTTTT	CASSLGLAGAGELFF	TRBD2	NA	TRBV11-3	TRBJ2-2
TGTGCCAGCAGCCCGACTAGTGATAGGCGTACTGCCAAAAACATTCAGTACTTC	CASSPTSDRRTAKNIQYF	NA	NA	TRBV7-9	TRBJ2-4
TGCGCCAGCAGCCCCCTGACAGGGTGGAACACCATATATTTT	CASSPLTGWNTIYF	TRBD1	NA	TRBV5-1	TRBJ1-3
TGTGCCAGCTCACCACCGGGTGGGCTAGCTGGTTCCTACGAGCAGTACTTC	CASSPPGGLAGSYEQYF	NA	NA	TRBV18	TRBJ2-7
TGTGCCAGCAGAGCGGACAGGGCGAGCACTGAAGCTTTCTTT	CASRADRASTEAFF	TRBD1	NA	TRBV2	TRBJ1-1
TGTGCCAGCAGTTATCCCTCAGGGGAGCCCGACAATGAGCAGTTCTTC	CASSYPSGEPDNEQFF	NA	NA	TRBV27	TRBJ2-1
TGTGCCAGCCTACTAGCGGGAGGCCCCAATGAGCAGTTCTTC	CASLLAGGPNEQFF	TRBD2	NA	TRBV11-2	TRBJ2-1
TGTGCCTGGACCATCGGGTACGAGCAGTACTTC	CAWTIGYEQYF	NA	NA	TRBV30	TRBJ2-7
TGTGCCAGCAGTTTTTTTACGGGACAGGGGACCTACGAGCAGTACTTC	CASSFFTGQGTYEQYF	TRBD1	NA	TRBV27	TRBJ2-7
TGTGCCAGCAGCTTAGCGGAGCGCTCCTACAATGAGCAGTTCTTC	CASSLAERSYNEQFF	NA	NA	TRBV7-8	TRBJ2-1
TGTGCCAGCAGTTCCAGGGTTCTTCAGCCCCAGCATTTT	CASSSRVLQPQHF	NA	once	TRBV28	TRBJ1-5
TGTGCCAGCAGCGTAGCCCTATTCAACAGGGGGGGCACCGGGGAGCTGTTTTTT	CASSVALFNRGGTGELFF	NA	NA	TRBV9	TRBJ2-2
TGTGCCAGTAGTATAGGAGGGAGGGCCTTTAACAATGAGCAGTTCTTC	CASSIGGRAFNNEQFF	TRBD2	NA	TRBV19	TRBJ2-1
TGTGCCAGCAGCTTAAGACAGGGGGCAGGGGATACGCAGTATTTT	CASSLRQGAGDTQYF	TRBD1	NA	TRBV11-3	TRBJ2-3
TGTGCCACCAGCCGGGACATCCCATCTAGCACAGATACGCAGTATTTT	CATSRDIPSSTDTQYF	NA	NA	TRBV15	TRBJ2-3
TGTGCCAGCCGGGAGGGGTCCTACAATGAGCAGTTCTTC	CASREGSYNEQFF	TRBD2	NA	TRBV6-5	TRBJ2-1
TGTGCCAGCAGAGGTGAGGCTAGGGGGAACACTGAAGCTTTCTTT	CASRGEARGNTEAFF	NA	NA	TRBV6-5	TRBJ1-1
TGTTGCCAGCAAATCTTCCAGGGAAGTAAAAACACCATATATTTT	CCQQIFQGSKNTIYF	NA	NA	TRBV2	TRBJ1-3
TGTGCCAGCAGCAGGGGTTCTGGAAACACCATATATTTT	CASSRGSGNTIYF	NA	NA	TRBV5-8	TRBJ1-3
TGTGCCACCAGCAGAGGGACAATGAATAATTCACCCCTCCACTTT	CATSRGTMNNSPLHF	NA	NA	TRBV15	TRBJ1-6